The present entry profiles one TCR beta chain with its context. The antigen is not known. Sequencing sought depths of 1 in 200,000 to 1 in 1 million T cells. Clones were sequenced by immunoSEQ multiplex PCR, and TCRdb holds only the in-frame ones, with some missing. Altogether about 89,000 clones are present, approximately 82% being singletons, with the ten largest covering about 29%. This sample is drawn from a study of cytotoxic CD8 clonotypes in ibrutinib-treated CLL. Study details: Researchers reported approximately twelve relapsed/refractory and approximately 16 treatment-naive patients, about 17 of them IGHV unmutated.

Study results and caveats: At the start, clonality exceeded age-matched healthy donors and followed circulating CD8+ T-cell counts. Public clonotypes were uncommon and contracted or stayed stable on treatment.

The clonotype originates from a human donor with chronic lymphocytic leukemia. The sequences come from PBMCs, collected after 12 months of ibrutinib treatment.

CDR3 in amino acids: CACRPDPGETQYF. CDR3 nucleotide sequence: TGTGCTTGCCGACCAGACCCCGGCGAGACCCAGTACTTC. V gene TRBV27 combines with J gene TRBJ2-5; D uncertain. The germline V gene has CDR1 MNHEY and CDR2 SMNVEV (reference sequence). This CDR3 has 13 residues.